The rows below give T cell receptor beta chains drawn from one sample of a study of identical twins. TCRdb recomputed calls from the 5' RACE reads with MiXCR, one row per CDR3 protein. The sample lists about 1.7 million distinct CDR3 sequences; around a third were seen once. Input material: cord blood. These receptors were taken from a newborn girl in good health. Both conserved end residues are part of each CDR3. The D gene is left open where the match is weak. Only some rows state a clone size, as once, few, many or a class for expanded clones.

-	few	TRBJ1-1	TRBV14	TGTGCCAGCAGCACCATCATGAACACTGAAGCTTTCTTT	CASSTIMNTEAFF
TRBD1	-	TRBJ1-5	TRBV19	TGTGTCCCGAAGGACAGGGACAAGCATTTT	CVPKDRDKHF
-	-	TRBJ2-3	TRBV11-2	TGTGCCAGCAGCTTATTAGGATTTCCGGATACGCAGTATTTT	CASSLLGFPDTQYF
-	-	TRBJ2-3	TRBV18	TGTGCCAGCTCACCACAACTAGGGGGACCCACAGATACGCAGTATTTT	CASSPQLGGPTDTQYF
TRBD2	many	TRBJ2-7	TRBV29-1	TGCAGCGTTTGGGGGGGAGGGTACGAGCAGTACTTC	CSVWGGGYEQYF
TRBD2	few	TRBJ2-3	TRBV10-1	TGCGCCAGCAGTCCTCGACTAGCGGGGATATCTACAGATACGCAGTATTTT	CASSPRLAGISTDTQYF
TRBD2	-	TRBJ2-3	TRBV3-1	TGTGCCAGCAGCCGCACTAGCGGGAGAAATCGGGGCACAGATACGCAGTATTTT	CASSRTSGRNRGTDTQYF
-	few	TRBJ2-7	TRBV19	TGTGCCAGTAGTATGGCACTGGCAACCGAGCAGTACTTC	CASSMALATEQYF
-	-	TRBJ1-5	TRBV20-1	TGCAGTGCTAGACAGTACAGGGAGTGGAGCAATCAGCCCCAGCATTTT	CSARQYREWSNQPQHF
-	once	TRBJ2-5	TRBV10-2	TGCGCCGGCAGTGAGCAGGGGGGAGAGACCCAGTACTTC	CAGSEQGGETQYF
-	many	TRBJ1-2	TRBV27	TGTGCCAGCAGTTTAACATTCCGGGCCCGCTACACCTTC	CASSLTFRARYTF
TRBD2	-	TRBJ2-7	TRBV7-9	TGTGCCAGCAGCCCCTGGACTAGCGGGGATTACAATGAGCAGTACTTC	CASSPWTSGDYNEQYF
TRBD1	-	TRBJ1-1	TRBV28	TGTGCCAGCAGTTTACGACCCCTGACAGGGGGTGGGACTGAAGCTTTCTTT	CASSLRPLTGGGTEAFF
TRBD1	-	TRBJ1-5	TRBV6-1	TGTGCCAGCAGGGAGGACAGGGGCACCTCCTTCCCCCTTCAGCCCCAGCATTTT	CASREDRGTSFPLQPQHF
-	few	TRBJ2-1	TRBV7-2	TGTGCCAGCAGCTTAAGTCGCCGCAGGGCCTACAATGAGCAGTTCTTC	CASSLSRRRAYNEQFF
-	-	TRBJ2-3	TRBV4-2	TGTGCCAGCAGCCAACAACTCGACAGGTGGACAGATACGCAGTATTTT	CASSQQLDRWTDTQYF
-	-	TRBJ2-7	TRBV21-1	TGTGCCAGCAGCCCAAGGGGACCGCAGAAATCCTACAATGAGCAGTACTTC	CASSPRGPQKSYNEQYF
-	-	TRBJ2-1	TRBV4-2	TGTGCCAGCAGCCAAGATGCCCGGGACGCCGAGCAGTTCTTC	CASSQDARDAEQFF